A single sample gave rise to the 28 T cell receptor beta chains below, sequenced in a study of Ad26.COV2.S vaccination and SARS-CoV-2 variants. Assay used: immunoSEQ multiplex PCR; TCRdb lists only in-frame clones, some missing. Of about 350,000 clones detected, approximately 86% appear once; the ten largest clones hold approximately 11%. The treatment was: about 20 received Ad26.COV2.S at low or high dose, single or two shots; roughly five received placebo; per-sample allocation not given. The samples date from day 63 after the first vaccine or placebo injection. The sample in question was peripheral blood, obtained in a trial of Ad26.COV2.S vaccine versus placebo. Receptors originate from a person between 18 and 65 years old who received the Ad26.COV2.S COVID-19 vaccine or a placebo.

V is TRBV19 and J is TRBJ2-5, with TRBD1 as a possible D gene (5 bases). The CDR3 runs 13 residues. The V gene's germline CDR1 is LNHDA and CDR2 SQIVND (reference sequence). V was pared by 5 bases and J by 5 bases, with 12 bases between. CDR3 DNA: TGTGCCAGTAGTGCAAAGGGGTGGGAGACCCAGTACTTC. Its protein is CASSAKGWETQYF.

The chain uses TRBV19 and TRBJ1-2, with 7 bases identical to TRBD1. CDR1 and CDR2 from the germline V gene are LNHDA and SQIVND (reference sequence). The CDR3 runs to 15 residues. The V gene end was trimmed by 5 bases and the J gene end by 3 bases; junction bases not matched to a gene: 9. The CDR3 reads CASSQPRQGDYGYTF. The CDR3 coding sequence is TGTGCCAGTAGTCAACCGCGCCAGGGGGACTATGGCTACACCTTC.

This clone showed up just a few times. The rearrangement links TRBV7-9 to TRBJ2-7; TRBD1 aligns across 7 bases. In germline, CDR1 is SEHNR, CDR2 FQNEAQ (reference sequence). The length of the CDR3 is 14 residues. V was clipped by 1 base and J by 5 bases; unmatched bases: 5. The CDR3: CASSLGTGVHEQYF. DNA for the CDR3: TGTGCCAGCAGCTTAGGGACAGGCGTGCACGAGCAGTACTTC.

The genes are TRBV4-1 and TRBJ1-1; D is unresolved. Germline V gene lookup returns CDR1 MGHRA and CDR2 YSYEKL. V was cut by 0 bases and J by 1 base, with 3 bases left in between. The CDR3 consists of 13 residues. DNA for the CDR3: TGCGCCAGCAGCCAAGATTGGAACACTGAAGCTTTCTTT. Encoded protein: CASSQDWNTEAFF.

The V and J genes are TRBV2 and TRBJ1-5, with 10 bases that match TRBD1. The V segment lost 7 bases and the J segment 2 bases; nucleotides outside the gene matches: 5. The CDR3 is 15 residues long. Germline-derived CDR1 and CDR2 are SNHLY and FYNNEI. The CDR3 DNA reads TGTGCCAGCAAGTCGGGGACAGGGGGCAATCAGCCCCAGCATTTT. Residues: CASKSGTGGNQPQHF.

The V and J genes are TRBV4-3 and TRBJ2-5; maybe TRBD2 (5 bases). Trimming took 1 base from V and 4 from J, leaving 13 bases between them. The germline CDR1 and CDR2 sequences are LGHNA and YSLEER. CDR3 size: 15 residues. The CDR3 spells CASSQVRTGVETQYF. DNA for the CDR3: TGCGCCAGCAGCCAAGTTCGGACTGGGGTAGAGACCCAGTACTTC.

This clone was seen just once. The V call is TRBV7-2, the J call TRBJ1-1; D is uncertain. Germline-derived CDR1 and CDR2 are SGHTA and FQGNSA. V dropped 5 bases and J dropped 4 bases, with 14 bases sitting between them. The CDR3 extends over 14 amino acids. CDR3: CASSLYVWGTEAFF. CDR3 bases: TGTGCCAGCAGCCTTTACGTCTGGGGCACTGAAGCTTTCTTT. Together with reference TRBV7-2 and TRBJ1-1, the CDR3 gives the full variable domain: GAGVSQSPSNKVTEKGKDVELRCDPISGHTALYWYRQSLGQGLEFLIYFQGNSAPDKSGLPSDRFSAERTGGSVSTLTIQRTQQEDSAVYLCASSLYVWGTEAFFGQGTRLTVV.

The chain's CDR3 is CAISVRGRATNLPEQFF. As DNA, the CDR3 is TGTGCCATCAGTGTCCGCGGGAGGGCAACAAACTTACCCGAGCAGTTCTTC. The chain couples TRBV10-3 to TRBJ2-1; 9 bases are shared with TRBD2. Germline CDR1 reads ENHRY; CDR2 reads SYGVKD. The CDR3 runs to 17 residues. V lost 4 bases to trimming and J lost 10 bases; unmatched junction nucleotides: 17.

In this sample, this clone turned up a few times. The V gene is TRBV3-1 (or the pseudogene TRBV3-2), the J gene TRBJ2-7; 8 nucleotides agree with TRBD2. The CDR3 is 16 residues long. Unmatched junction bases numbered 12, after V lost 6 bases and J lost 2 bases. In germline, CDR1 is LGHDT, CDR2 YNNKEL (reference sequence). CDR3 DNA sequence: TGTGCCAGCAGACGCCTAGGGCGGGAGGCCCCCTACGAGCAGTACTTC. It specifies CASRRLGREAPYEQYF.

The chain links TRBV27 to TRBJ2-3; 7 bases are shared with TRBD2. CDR1 is MNHEY, CDR2 SMNVEV, per germline (reference sequence). The V gene end was trimmed by 1 base and the J gene end by 2 bases; junction bases not matched to a gene: 6. The CDR3 extends over 16 amino acids. The CDR3 loop is CASSLWASGNTDTQYF. The CDR3 DNA is TGTGCCAGCAGTTTATGGGCTAGCGGAAACACAGATACGCAGTATTTT.

The count of this clone is one. The CDR3 reads CASGRNSYNSPLHF. Here the CDR3 DNA reads TGTGCCAGCGGTAGGAACTCCTATAATTCACCCCTCCACTTT. The chain is built from TRBV25-1 and TRBJ1-6; D remains ambiguous. V lost 8 bases to trimming and J lost 0 bases, with 8 bases between them. CDR3 length: 14 amino acids. Germline CDR1 and CDR2: MGHDK and SYGVNS.

V usage is TRBV19 and J usage is TRBJ2-5, with 8 bases that match TRBD1. Germline trimming cut 6 bases from V and 5 bases from J; bases unmatched to any gene: 5. CDR3 length: 13 residues. Germline CDR1 reads LNHDA; CDR2 reads SQIVND (reference sequence). CDR3 nucleotides: TGTGCCAGTAGGCAGGGGGCCAGTGAGACCCAGTACTTC. Protein: CASRQGASETQYF.

The CDR3 DNA sequence: TGTGCCAGCAGTTTAACGGACAGGCCAAACTACGAGCAGTACTTC. Its protein product is CASSLTDRPNYEQYF. This chain connects TRBV6-5 to TRBJ2-7; 7 nucleotides agree with TRBD1. The CDR3 length is 15 residues. The germline V gene has CDR1 MNHEY and CDR2 SVGAGI. With V trimmed by 4 bases and J by 3 bases, 9 bases remained unmatched.

The CDR3 protein is CASSADGRSNQPQHF. The CDR3 region has the DNA TGCGCCAGCAGTGCCGACGGGAGAAGCAATCAGCCCCAGCATTTT. The J gene is TRBJ1-5, the V gene TRBV10-2; D is unclear. V was shortened by 4 bases and J by 1 base, with 11 bases between the two germline ends. CDR1 WSHSY and CDR2 SAAADI come from the germline V gene. This CDR3 is 15 amino acids long.

This chain links TRBV3-1 (or the pseudogene TRBV3-2) with TRBJ2-7; TRBD2 agrees at 8 bases. This CDR3 comprises 14 residues. Germline V gives CDR1 LGHDT, CDR2 YNNKEL (reference sequence). The V and J ends lost 5 bases and 0 bases, in that order; junction bases with no gene match: 3. This CDR3 reads CASSRAGVSYEQYF. The CDR3 coding sequence is TGTGCCAGCAGCAGAGCGGGAGTCTCCTACGAGCAGTACTTC.

This clone has a single count. The rearrangement links TRBV25-1 to TRBJ1-1; maybe TRBD1 (6 bases). The CDR3 contains 16 residues. V lost 3 bases and J 0 bases, leaving 14 bases between the germline ends. The germline V gene has CDR1 MGHDK and CDR2 SYGVNS. This CDR3 reads CASSESRGRVNTEAFF. CDR3 nucleotide sequence: TGTGCCAGCAGTGAGAGCAGGGGAAGGGTGAACACTGAAGCTTTCTTT.

The chain carries TRBV19 and TRBJ1-2, with D uncertain. Germline CDR1 is LNHDA and CDR2 is SQIVND (reference sequence). V lost 3 bases, J lost 0 bases, and 8 bases lay in between. This CDR3 spans 14 amino acids. The CDR3 region has the DNA TGTGCCAGTAGTATGGCCTCGACTAACTATGGCTACACCTTC. It is translated as CASSMASTNYGYTF.

This clone was found once. The chain recombines TRBV7-9 with TRBJ1-1; 7 nucleotides agree with TRBD1. The germline V gene has CDR1 SEHNR and CDR2 FQNEAQ (reference sequence). V lost 5 bases and J lost 1; bases outside the gene matches: 7. This CDR3 comprises 15 residues. The CDR3 region has the DNA TGTGCCAGCAGCCCACCGGGACAGTCGAACACTGAAGCTTTCTTT. This encodes CASSPPGQSNTEAFF.

The chain is built from TRBV5-6 and TRBJ1-6; 11 bases are shared with TRBD1. Germline V gives CDR1 SGHDT, CDR2 YYEEEE. The CDR3 loop spans 14 amino acids. Losses at the gene ends were 6 bases for V and 8 bases for J; bases not matched to a gene: 4. CDR3: CASTWTGGDSPLHF. For the CDR3, the DNA is TGTGCCAGCACCTGGACAGGGGGCGATTCACCCCTCCACTTT.

The rearrangement links TRBV2 to TRBJ2-1; no reliable D call. Germline V lookup: CDR1 SNHLY, CDR2 FYNNEI. The V and J ends lost 2 bases and 6 bases respectively, with 14 bases between them. CDR3 length: 15 amino acids. Here the CDR3 DNA reads TGTGCCAGCAGTGAATATCCCCATCCCTCCAATGAGCAGTTCTTC. This codes for CASSEYPHPSNEQFF.

The chain joins TRBV6-1 to TRBJ2-1; 7 bases are shared with TRBD2. Germline-derived CDR1 and CDR2 are MNHNS and SASEGT. J was trimmed by 9 bases and V by 10 bases; bases with no gene match: 6. The CDR3 has 11 amino acids. The CDR3 DNA reads TGTGCCACCCGTACGGGGGGTGAGCAGTTCTTC. It encodes CATRTGGEQFF.

This clone is a singleton in its sample. Different DNA sequences within this sample yield the same CDR3. This chain links TRBV5-4 with TRBJ2-3; a weak D match, TRBD2 (5 bases). With 3 bases removed from V and 6 bases from J, the gap between germline ends came to 14 bases. The CDR3 extends over 14 amino acids. CDR1 and CDR2 from the germline V gene are SGHNT and YYREEE (reference sequence). The CDR3 nucleotides are TGTGCCAGCAGCTCCTCGGGAAGCCCGGATACGCAGTATTTT. It specifies CASSSSGSPDTQYF.

The J gene is TRBJ1-2, the V gene TRBV7-8; D might be TRBD1 (6 bases). V lost 2 bases and J 5 bases, leaving 15 bases between the germline ends. The CDR3 is 15 amino acids. In germline, CDR1 is SGHVS, CDR2 FQNEAQ. In nucleotides, the CDR3 is TGTGCCAGCAGCTTACTCGATCAGGGGACATATGGCTACACCTTC. It is translated as CASSLLDQGTYGYTF.

This clone appeared a few times. A far larger clone lies a single base away; this is likely a read error. The same CDR3 arises from other DNA sequences in this sample as well. The chain combines TRBV12-3 or TRBV12-4 with TRBJ2-2; D call uncertain. This CDR3 spans 12 amino acids. V was shortened by 2 bases and J by 2 bases, with 0 bases between the two germline ends. The CDR3 region has the DNA TGTGCCAGCAGTTTAAACACCGGGGAGCTGTTTTTT. This codes for CASSLNTGELFF.

The chain is built from TRBV28 and TRBJ2-1, with TRBD1 matching 10 bases. Germline CDR1 reads MDHEN; CDR2 reads SYDVKM. The CDR3 runs to 16 residues. The ends lost 5 bases at V and 3 bases at J; junction bases unmatched: 7. CDR3 nucleotide sequence: TGTGCCAGCAGTCCTGCGGGACAGGGGAACTACAATGAGCAGTTCTTC. Translated, it gives CASSPAGQGNYNEQFF.

This chain joins TRBV10-3 and TRBJ1-1; TRBD1 aligns across 7 bases. Trimming took 6 bases from V and 5 from J; bases not matched to a gene: 9. The CDR3 runs 14 residues. Germline CDR1 reads ENHRY; CDR2 reads SYGVKD. CDR3 protein: CAISPGQGGTEAFF. The CDR3, as DNA: TGTGCCATCAGCCCCGGCCAGGGGGGGACTGAAGCTTTCTTT.

This rearrangement joins TRBV5-4 to TRBJ2-7; 11 bases agree with TRBD1. J gave up 7 bases and V 4 bases, and 4 bases lay outside the gene matches. The CDR3 loop spans 13 amino acids. Germline V gives CDR1 SGHNT, CDR2 YYREEE (reference sequence). The CDR3 protein is CASSRGDRGEQYF. The DNA of the CDR3 is TGTGCCAGCAGCCGGGGGGACAGGGGGGAGCAGTACTTC.

This clone was picked up a small number of times. This chain connects TRBV7-9 to TRBJ1-5; TRBD1 agrees at 7 bases. The CDR3 is 12 amino acids. V lost 4 bases to trimming and J lost 9 bases; unmatched junction nucleotides: 3. Germline assignment: CDR1 SEHNR and CDR2 FQNEAQ (reference sequence). In nucleotides, the CDR3 is TGTGCCAGCAGCTCAGGGGGTCGGCCCCAGCATTTT. Translated, it gives CASSSGGRPQHF.